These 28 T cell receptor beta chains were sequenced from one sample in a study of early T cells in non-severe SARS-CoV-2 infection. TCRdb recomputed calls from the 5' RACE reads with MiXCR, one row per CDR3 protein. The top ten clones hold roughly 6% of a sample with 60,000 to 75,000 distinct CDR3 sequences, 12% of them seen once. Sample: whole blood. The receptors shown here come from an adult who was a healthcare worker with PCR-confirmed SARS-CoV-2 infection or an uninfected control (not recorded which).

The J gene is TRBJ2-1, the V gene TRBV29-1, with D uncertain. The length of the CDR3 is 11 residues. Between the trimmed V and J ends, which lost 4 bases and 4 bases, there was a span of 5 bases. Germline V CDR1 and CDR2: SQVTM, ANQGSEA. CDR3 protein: CSVAFYNEQFF. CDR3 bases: TGCAGCGTTGCCTTTTACAATGAGCAGTTCTTC.

The chain's CDR3 is CSVNRAVQETQYF. CDR3 coding DNA: TGCAGCGTGAATCGGGCGGTCCAAGAGACCCAGTACTTC. The chain has TRBV29-1 and TRBJ2-5; D remains ambiguous. The CDR3 totals 13 residues. V was clipped by 6 bases and J by 1 base, with 12 bases between them. The V gene's germline CDR1 is SQVTM and CDR2 ANQGSEA.

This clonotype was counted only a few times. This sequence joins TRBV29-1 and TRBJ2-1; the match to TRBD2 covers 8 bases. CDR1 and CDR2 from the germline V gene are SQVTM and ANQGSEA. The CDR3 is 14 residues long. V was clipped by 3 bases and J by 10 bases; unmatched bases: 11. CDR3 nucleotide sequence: TGCAGCGTTGACGCTGAGCGGGAGCAGAGAGAGCAGTTCTTC. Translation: CSVDAEREQREQFF.

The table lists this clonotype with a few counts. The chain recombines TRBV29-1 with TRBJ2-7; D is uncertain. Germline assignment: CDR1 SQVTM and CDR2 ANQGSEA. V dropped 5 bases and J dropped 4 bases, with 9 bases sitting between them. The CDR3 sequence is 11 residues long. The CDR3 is CSVHFKYEQYF. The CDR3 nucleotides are TGCAGCGTTCATTTTAAGTACGAGCAGTACTTC.

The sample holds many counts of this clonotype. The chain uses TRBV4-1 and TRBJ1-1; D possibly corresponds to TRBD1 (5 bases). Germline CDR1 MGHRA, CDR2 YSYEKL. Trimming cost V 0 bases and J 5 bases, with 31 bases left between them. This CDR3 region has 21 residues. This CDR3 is CASSQDFLIPARFGGWTEAFF. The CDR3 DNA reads TGCGCCAGCAGCCAAGATTTCCTCATCCCGGCTCGGTTCGGGGGATGGACTGAAGCTTTCTTT.

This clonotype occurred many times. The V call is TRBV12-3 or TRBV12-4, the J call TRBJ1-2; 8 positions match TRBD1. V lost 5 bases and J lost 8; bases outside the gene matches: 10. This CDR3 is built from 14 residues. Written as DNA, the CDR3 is TGTGCCAGCAGTATACGGACAGGGCTAGGGGGCTACACCTTC. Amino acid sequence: CASSIRTGLGGYTF.

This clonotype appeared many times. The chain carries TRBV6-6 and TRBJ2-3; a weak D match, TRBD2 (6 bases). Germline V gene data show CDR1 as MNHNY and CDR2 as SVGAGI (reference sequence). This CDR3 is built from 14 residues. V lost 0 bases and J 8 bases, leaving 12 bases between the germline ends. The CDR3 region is CASSYSEPAGTQYF. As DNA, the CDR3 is TGTGCCAGCAGTTACTCAGAACCAGCGGGTACGCAGTATTTT.

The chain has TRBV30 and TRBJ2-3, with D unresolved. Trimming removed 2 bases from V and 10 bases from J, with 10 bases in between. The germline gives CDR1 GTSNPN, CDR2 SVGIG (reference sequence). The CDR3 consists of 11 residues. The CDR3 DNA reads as TGTGCCTGGAGTCCCCAGTTCTCGCAGTATTTT. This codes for CAWSPQFSQYF.

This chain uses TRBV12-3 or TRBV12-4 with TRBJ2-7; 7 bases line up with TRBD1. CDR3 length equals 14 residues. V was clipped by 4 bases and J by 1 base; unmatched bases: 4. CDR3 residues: CASSSRQGSYEQYF. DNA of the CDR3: TGTGCCAGCAGTTCCCGACAGGGTTCCTACGAGCAGTACTTC.

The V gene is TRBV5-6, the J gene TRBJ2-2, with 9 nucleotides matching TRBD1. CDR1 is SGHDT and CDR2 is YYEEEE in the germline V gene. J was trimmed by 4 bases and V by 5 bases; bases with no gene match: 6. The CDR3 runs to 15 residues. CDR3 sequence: CASRSGTGFTGELFF. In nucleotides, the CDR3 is TGTGCCAGCAGGAGCGGGACAGGGTTCACCGGGGAGCTGTTTTTT.

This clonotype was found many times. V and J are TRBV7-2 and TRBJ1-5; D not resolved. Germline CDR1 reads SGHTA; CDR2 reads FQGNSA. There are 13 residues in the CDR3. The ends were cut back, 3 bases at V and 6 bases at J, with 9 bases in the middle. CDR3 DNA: TGTGCCAGCAGCTTGCGTCGAGGTCAGCCCCAGCATTTT. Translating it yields CASSLRRGQPQHF.

CDR3 residues: CASSPRRGTDTQYF. The DNA of the CDR3 is TGTGCCAGCAGCCCGCGGAGGGGCACAGATACGCAGTATTTT. The rearrangement joins TRBV6-5 to TRBJ2-3, with D possibly being TRBD2 (6 bases). Per the germline V gene, CDR1 is MNHEY and CDR2 is SVGAGI. The CDR3 sequence is 14 residues long. Trimming stripped 6 bases from V and 1 base from J, with 11 bases between.

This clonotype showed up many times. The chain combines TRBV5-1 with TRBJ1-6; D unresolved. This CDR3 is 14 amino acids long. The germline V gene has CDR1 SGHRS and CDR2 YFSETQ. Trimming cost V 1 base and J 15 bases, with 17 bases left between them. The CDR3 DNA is TGCGCCAGCAGCTTGACGCCGTTCACCACTCTCCTCCACTTT. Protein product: CASSLTPFTTLLHF.

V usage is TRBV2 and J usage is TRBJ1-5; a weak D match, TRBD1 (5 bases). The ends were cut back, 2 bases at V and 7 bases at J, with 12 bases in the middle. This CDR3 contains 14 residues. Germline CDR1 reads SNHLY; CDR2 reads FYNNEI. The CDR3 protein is CASSESGGWQPQHF. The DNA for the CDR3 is TGTGCCAGCAGTGAATCGGGGGGGTGGCAGCCCCAGCATTTT.

Here the CDR3 DNA reads TGTGCCAGCACAACAGGATACTCCTACAATGAGCAGTTCTTC. Its translation: CASTTGYSYNEQFF. The genes are TRBV12-3 or TRBV12-4 and TRBJ2-1; D possibly corresponds to TRBD1 (5 bases). Trimming left V 7 bases short and J 0 bases short, with 10 bases between. This CDR3 is built from 14 residues.

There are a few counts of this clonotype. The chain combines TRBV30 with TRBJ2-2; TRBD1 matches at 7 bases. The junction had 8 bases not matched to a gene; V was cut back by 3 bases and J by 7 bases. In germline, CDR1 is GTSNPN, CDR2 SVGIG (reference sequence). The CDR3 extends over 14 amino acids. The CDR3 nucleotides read TGTGCCTGGAGCAACAGGGGAGTAAGCGGGGAGCTGTTTTTT. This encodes CAWSNRGVSGELFF.

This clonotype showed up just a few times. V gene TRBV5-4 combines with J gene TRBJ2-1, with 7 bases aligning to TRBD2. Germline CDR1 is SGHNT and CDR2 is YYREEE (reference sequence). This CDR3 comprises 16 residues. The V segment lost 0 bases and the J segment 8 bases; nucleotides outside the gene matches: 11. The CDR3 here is CASSLGGASGEYEQFF. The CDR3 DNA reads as TGTGCCAGCAGCTTGGGAGGGGCGAGCGGGGAATATGAGCAGTTCTTC.

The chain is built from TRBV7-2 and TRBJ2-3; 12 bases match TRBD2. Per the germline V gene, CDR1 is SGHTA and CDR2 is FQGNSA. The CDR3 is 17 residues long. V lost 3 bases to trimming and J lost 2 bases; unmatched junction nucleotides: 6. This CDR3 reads CASSFPLAGGNTDTQYF. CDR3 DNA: TGTGCCAGCAGCTTCCCCCTAGCGGGAGGGAACACAGATACGCAGTATTTT.

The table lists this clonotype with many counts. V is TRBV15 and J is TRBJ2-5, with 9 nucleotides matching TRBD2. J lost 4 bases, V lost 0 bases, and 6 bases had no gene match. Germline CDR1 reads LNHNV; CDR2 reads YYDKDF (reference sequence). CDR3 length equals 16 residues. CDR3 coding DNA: TGTGCCACCAGCAGAGAGACGGCGGGAGGGGCAGAGACCCAGTACTTC. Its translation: CATSRETAGGAETQYF. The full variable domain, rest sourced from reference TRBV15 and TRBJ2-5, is DAMVIQNPRYQVTQFGKPVTLSCSQTLNHNVMYWYQQKSSQAPKLLFHYYDKDFNNEADTPDNFQSRRPNTSFCFLDIRSPGLGDTAMYLCATSRETAGGAETQYFGPGTRLLVL.

The CDR3 is CASSPGTGRTDTQYF. CDR3 nucleotides: TGTGCCAGCAGCCCAGGGACAGGGCGAACAGATACGCAGTATTTT. The chain combines TRBV7-9 with TRBJ2-3, with 9 bases identical to TRBD1. Per the germline V gene, CDR1 is SEHNR and CDR2 is FQNEAQ (reference sequence). The V and J ends lost 5 bases and 3 bases, in that order; junction bases with no gene match: 6. This CDR3 has 15 amino acids.

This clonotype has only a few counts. Written as DNA, the CDR3 is TGTGCCAGCAGTTACCGACAGGGATCTGAAGCTTTCTTT. Translated, it gives CASSYRQGSEAFF. V usage is TRBV6-2 or TRBV6-3 and J usage is TRBJ1-1; 7 bases are shared with TRBD1. This CDR3 is 13 amino acids long. J was trimmed by 6 bases and V by 2 bases; bases with no gene match: 3. CDR1 is MNHEY and CDR2 is SVGEGT in the germline V gene.

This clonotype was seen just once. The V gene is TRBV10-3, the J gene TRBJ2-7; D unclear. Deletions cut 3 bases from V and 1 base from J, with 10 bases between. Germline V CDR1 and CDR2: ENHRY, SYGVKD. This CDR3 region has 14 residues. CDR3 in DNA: TGTGCCATCAGTGAAAAAGTCGGTTCCTACGAGCAGTACTTC. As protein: CAISEKVGSYEQYF.

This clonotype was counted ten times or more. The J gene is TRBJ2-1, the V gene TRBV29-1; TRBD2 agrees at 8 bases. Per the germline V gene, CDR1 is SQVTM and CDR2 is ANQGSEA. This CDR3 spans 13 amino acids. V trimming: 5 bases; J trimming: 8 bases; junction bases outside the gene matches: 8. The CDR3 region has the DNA TGCAGCGTTACCGGACTAGCTATGGATGAGCAGTTCTTC. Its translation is CSVTGLAMDEQFF.

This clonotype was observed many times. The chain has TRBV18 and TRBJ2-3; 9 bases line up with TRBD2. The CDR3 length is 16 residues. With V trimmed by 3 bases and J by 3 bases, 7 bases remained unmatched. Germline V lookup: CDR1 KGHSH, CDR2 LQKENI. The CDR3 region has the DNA TGTGCCAGCTCACCCACCTATAGCGGGGGAACAGATACGCAGTATTTT. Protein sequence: CASSPTYSGGTDTQYF.

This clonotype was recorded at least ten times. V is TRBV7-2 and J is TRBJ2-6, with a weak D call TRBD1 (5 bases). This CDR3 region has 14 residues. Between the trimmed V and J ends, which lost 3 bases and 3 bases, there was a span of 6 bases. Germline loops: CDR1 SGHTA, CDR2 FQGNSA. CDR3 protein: CASSFRVGANVLTF. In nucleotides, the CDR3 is TGTGCCAGCAGCTTCAGGGTTGGGGCCAACGTCCTGACTTTC.

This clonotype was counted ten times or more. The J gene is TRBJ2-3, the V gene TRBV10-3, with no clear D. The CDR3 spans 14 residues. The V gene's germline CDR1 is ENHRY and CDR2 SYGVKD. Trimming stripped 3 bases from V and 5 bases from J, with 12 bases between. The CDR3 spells CAISDGVKGDTQYF. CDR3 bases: TGTGCCATCAGTGATGGGGTAAAGGGAGATACGCAGTATTTT.

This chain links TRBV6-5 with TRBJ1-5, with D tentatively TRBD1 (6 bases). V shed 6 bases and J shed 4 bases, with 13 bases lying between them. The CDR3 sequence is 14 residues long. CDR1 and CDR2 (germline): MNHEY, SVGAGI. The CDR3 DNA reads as TGTGCCAGCAGCCCAACAGGGAGGAATCAGCCCCAGCATTTT. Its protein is CASSPTGRNQPQHF.

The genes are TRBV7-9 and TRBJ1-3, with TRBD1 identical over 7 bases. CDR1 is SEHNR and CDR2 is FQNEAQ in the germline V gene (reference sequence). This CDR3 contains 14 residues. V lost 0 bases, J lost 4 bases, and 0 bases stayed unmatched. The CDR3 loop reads CASSLAGGGNTIYF. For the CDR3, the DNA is TGTGCCAGCAGCTTAGCAGGGGGCGGAAACACCATATATTTT.